These T cell receptor beta chains were read from a single sample in a study of cytomegalovirus exposure and HLA in healthy donors. Measured with immunoSEQ multiplex PCR; TCRdb has only the in-frame clones, and not every one. This table has around 120,000 clones, 65% to 80% appearing once. Specimen: PBMCs. These receptors originate from a human donor in good health. CDR3s include the opening cysteine and the closing phenylalanine or tryptophan. The order of the fields is V gene, J gene, D gene, clone size, CDR3 protein, CDR3 DNA. A D gene is named only where the DNA matches it firmly. The listing skips clone size in some rows; elsewhere it reads once, few, many or a size class.

v_gene: TRBV11-2
j_gene: TRBJ2-7
d_gene: NA
abundance: NA
CDR3aa: CASSSDSGPYEQYF
CDR3nt: TGTGCCAGCAGCTCAGACAGCGGCCCATACGAGCAGTACTTC

v_gene: TRBV28
j_gene: TRBJ1-4
d_gene: TRBD1
abundance: few
CDR3aa: CASRTGGTGNEKLFF
CDR3nt: TGTGCCAGCAGAACCGGTGGGACAGGGAATGAAAAACTGTTTTTT

v_gene: TRBV4-2
j_gene: TRBJ1-5
d_gene: NA
abundance: NA
CDR3aa: CASSQDDNSNQPQHF
CDR3nt: TGTGCCAGCAGCCAAGACGACAATAGCAATCAGCCCCAGCATTTT

v_gene: TRBV5-5
j_gene: TRBJ2-7
d_gene: NA
abundance: NA
CDR3aa: CASSFDRYEQYF
CDR3nt: TGTGCCAGCAGCTTCGACAGGTACGAGCAGTACTTC

v_gene: TRBV10-1
j_gene: TRBJ2-7
d_gene: TRBD2
abundance: NA
CDR3aa: CASSRGTSGGLLYEQYF
CDR3nt: TGCGCCAGCAGTCGCGGGACTAGCGGGGGCCTTCTCTACGAGCAGTACTTC

v_gene: TRBV6-5
j_gene: TRBJ1-1
d_gene: NA
abundance: medium-sized
CDR3aa: CASSYYSMNTEAFF
CDR3nt: TGTGCCAGCAGTTACTACAGCATGAACACTGAAGCTTTCTTT

v_gene: TRBV5-1
j_gene: TRBJ2-1
d_gene: TRBD1
abundance: NA
CDR3aa: CASSRTTGTGFNEQFF
CDR3nt: TGCGCCAGCAGCCGAACTACCGGGACAGGGTTCAATGAGCAGTTCTTC

v_gene: TRBV2
j_gene: TRBJ2-7
d_gene: TRBD2
abundance: NA
CDR3aa: CASSAFTSGSDEQYF
CDR3nt: TGTGCCAGCAGTGCGTTTACTAGCGGGAGTGACGAGCAGTACTTC

v_gene: TRBV2
j_gene: TRBJ1-2
d_gene: NA
abundance: few
CDR3aa: CASSEGTFNYGYTF
CDR3nt: TGTGCCAGCAGTGAGGGCACCTTCAACTATGGCTACACCTTC

v_gene: TRBV6-9
j_gene: TRBJ1-5
d_gene: NA
abundance: NA
CDR3aa: CASSYPDSQSMPQHF
CDR3nt: TGTGCCAGCAGTTATCCGGACAGCCAATCAATGCCCCAGCATTTT

v_gene: TRBV6-4
j_gene: TRBJ2-2
d_gene: TRBD1
abundance: NA
CDR3aa: CASRGQGNTGELFF
CDR3nt: TGTGCCAGCAGAGGACAGGGGAACACCGGGGAGCTGTTTTTT

v_gene: TRBV6-1
j_gene: TRBJ2-1
d_gene: NA
abundance: NA
CDR3aa: CASSAPTDVNEQFF
CDR3nt: TGTGCCAGCAGTGCCCCGACAGACGTTAATGAGCAGTTCTTC

v_gene: TRBV7-8
j_gene: TRBJ2-6
d_gene: NA
abundance: NA
CDR3aa: CASSFGLTGSSGANVLTF
CDR3nt: TGTGCCAGCAGCTTCGGACTCACAGGGTCGTCCGGGGCCAACGTCCTGACTTTC

v_gene: TRBV5-1
j_gene: TRBJ2-1
d_gene: TRBD2
abundance: NA
CDR3aa: CASSLADSGRGRQFF
CDR3nt: TGCGCCAGCAGCTTGGCAGATAGCGGGAGAGGCCGGCAGTTCTTC

v_gene: TRBV5-6
j_gene: TRBJ1-4
d_gene: TRBD1
abundance: NA
CDR3aa: CASSRDRASEKLFF
CDR3nt: TGTGCCAGCAGCCGGGACAGGGCCTCTGAAAAACTGTTTTTT

v_gene: TRBV7-9
j_gene: TRBJ2-2
d_gene: NA
abundance: NA
CDR3aa: CASSLAGDYTNHTGELFF
CDR3nt: TGTGCCAGCAGCTTAGCTGGAGACTACACGAATCATACCGGGGAGCTGTTTTTT

v_gene: TRBV6-1
j_gene: TRBJ2-1
d_gene: NA
abundance: NA
CDR3aa: CATSRGDSYNEQFF
CDR3nt: TGTGCCACCTCGCGAGGAGACTCCTACAATGAGCAGTTCTTC

v_gene: TRBV27
j_gene: TRBJ2-7
d_gene: TRBD1
abundance: few
CDR3aa: CASSSGQGAAYEQYF
CDR3nt: TGTGCCAGCAGTTCGGGACAGGGGGCCGCCTACGAGCAGTACTTC

v_gene: TRBV11-2
j_gene: TRBJ1-1
d_gene: TRBD1
abundance: NA
CDR3aa: CASSAWDRNPGRAFF
CDR3nt: TGTGCCAGCAGCGCCTGGGACAGGAACCCAGGGCGAGCTTTCTTT

v_gene: TRBV14
j_gene: TRBJ1-2
d_gene: NA
abundance: NA
CDR3aa: CASSQEAGTYGYTF
CDR3nt: TGTGCCAGCAGCCAAGAGGCGGGGACCTATGGCTACACCTTC

v_gene: TRBV19
j_gene: TRBJ2-6
d_gene: NA
abundance: NA
CDR3aa: CASTGFRQVSGANVLTF
CDR3nt: TGTGCCAGTACGGGTTTTAGGCAAGTTTCTGGGGCCAACGTCCTGACTTTC

v_gene: TRBV5-1
j_gene: TRBJ2-2
d_gene: TRBD2
abundance: NA
CDR3aa: CASSFPGTSGNTGELFF
CDR3nt: TGCGCCAGCAGCTTTCCCGGGACTAGCGGGAACACCGGGGAGCTGTTTTTT

v_gene: TRBV5-1
j_gene: TRBJ2-2
d_gene: TRBD1
abundance: NA
CDR3aa: CASRTGGALDTGELFF
CDR3nt: TGCGCCAGCAGGACAGGGGGCGCGTTGGACACCGGGGAGCTGTTTTTT

v_gene: TRBV9
j_gene: TRBJ2-1
d_gene: TRBD2
abundance: once
CDR3aa: CASSVVSGTSGRDEQFF
CDR3nt: TGTGCCAGCAGCGTAGTCTCTGGGACTAGCGGGAGAGATGAGCAGTTCTTC

v_gene: TRBV18
j_gene: TRBJ2-7
d_gene: NA
abundance: NA
CDR3aa: CASSPSYAAYEQYF
CDR3nt: TGTGCCAGCTCACCCTCCTATGCTGCCTACGAGCAGTACTTC

v_gene: TRBV25-1
j_gene: TRBJ2-3
d_gene: NA
abundance: NA
CDR3aa: CASSGLATQYF
CDR3nt: TGTGCCAGCAGTGGCTTGGCTACGCAGTATTTT

v_gene: TRBV5-1
j_gene: TRBJ1-1
d_gene: NA
abundance: NA
CDR3aa: CASSLYGENTEAFF
CDR3nt: TGCGCCAGCAGCTTGTACGGAGAAAACACTGAAGCTTTCTTT

v_gene: TRBV27
j_gene: TRBJ2-1
d_gene: TRBD2
abundance: NA
CDR3aa: CASSSPGRDYNEQFF
CDR3nt: TGTGCCAGCAGTTCCCCCGGGAGGGATTACAATGAGCAGTTCTTC

v_gene: TRBV5-1
j_gene: TRBJ2-7
d_gene: TRBD1
abundance: NA
CDR3aa: CASSSGQAGASYEQYF
CDR3nt: TGCGCCAGCAGCTCCGGACAGGCAGGAGCTTCCTACGAGCAGTACTTC

v_gene: TRBV6-4
j_gene: TRBJ1-6
d_gene: NA
abundance: NA
CDR3aa: CASSEQAFNSPLHF
CDR3nt: TGTGCCAGCAGTGAACAGGCCTTTAATTCACCCCTCCACTTT

v_gene: TRBV5-1
j_gene: TRBJ2-2
d_gene: TRBD1
abundance: once
CDR3aa: CASSLDRQGPGELFF
CDR3nt: TGCGCCAGCAGCTTGGATCGACAGGGGCCCGGGGAGCTGTTTTTT

v_gene: TRBV9
j_gene: TRBJ2-7
d_gene: TRBD1
abundance: many
CDR3aa: CASSSGQGQEQYF
CDR3nt: TGTGCCAGCAGCTCAGGACAGGGACAGGAGCAGTACTTC

v_gene: TRBV6-1
j_gene: TRBJ1-5
d_gene: NA
abundance: once
CDR3aa: CASNVAGNVNQPQHF
CDR3nt: TGTGCCAGCAACGTGGCAGGGAACGTCAATCAGCCCCAGCATTTT

v_gene: TRBV10-3
j_gene: TRBJ2-1
d_gene: TRBD1
abundance: NA
CDR3aa: CAISGLGQGVSYNEQFF
CDR3nt: TGTGCCATCAGTGGGCTCGGACAGGGGGTATCCTACAATGAGCAGTTCTTC

v_gene: TRBV5-4
j_gene: TRBJ2-1
d_gene: TRBD2
abundance: NA
CDR3aa: CASSSKDWTSGSRNEQFF
CDR3nt: TGTGCCAGCAGCTCGAAAGATTGGACTAGCGGGAGTCGCAATGAGCAGTTCTTC

v_gene: TRBV5-1
j_gene: TRBJ2-1
d_gene: NA
abundance: NA
CDR3aa: CASSPRDLTSNEQFF
CDR3nt: TGCGCCAGCAGCCCCCGGGACTTAACCTCCAATGAGCAGTTCTTC

v_gene: TRBV23-1
j_gene: TRBJ2-7
d_gene: TRBD2
abundance: NA
CDR3aa: CASSPQSGANILAYVSPNYEQYF
CDR3nt: TGCGCCAGCAGTCCACAAAGCGGGGCCAACATACTCGCCTACGTTTCGCCAAACTACGAGCAGTACTTC

v_gene: TRBV7-6
j_gene: TRBJ2-3
d_gene: NA
abundance: NA
CDR3aa: CASSFGGQPSTDTQYF
CDR3nt: TGTGCCAGCAGCTTTGGAGGGCAACCTAGCACAGATACGCAGTATTTT

v_gene: TRBV28
j_gene: TRBJ2-2
d_gene: TRBD2
abundance: NA
CDR3aa: CASSLTLAGGLELFF
CDR3nt: TGTGCCAGCAGTCTAACCTTAGCGGGAGGCTTGGAGCTGTTTTTT

v_gene: TRBV28
j_gene: TRBJ2-7
d_gene: TRBD1
abundance: NA
CDR3aa: CASSWTGGSYEQYF
CDR3nt: TGTGCCAGCAGTTGGACAGGGGGCTCCTACGAGCAGTACTTC

v_gene: TRBV27
j_gene: TRBJ2-2
d_gene: TRBD2
abundance: NA
CDR3aa: CASMTSGSSGELFF
CDR3nt: TGTGCCAGCATGACTAGCGGGAGTTCCGGGGAGCTGTTTTTT

v_gene: TRBV18
j_gene: TRBJ1-1
d_gene: NA
abundance: few
CDR3aa: CASSPPANTEAFF
CDR3nt: TGTGCCAGCTCACCACCGGCGAACACTGAAGCTTTCTTT

v_gene: TRBV6-5
j_gene: TRBJ1-1
d_gene: NA
abundance: few
CDR3aa: CASSYRGGEAFF
CDR3nt: TGTGCCAGCAGTTACCGGGGGGGAGAAGCTTTCTTT

v_gene: TRBV19
j_gene: TRBJ2-5
d_gene: TRBD2
abundance: NA
CDR3aa: CASSIAPGLAGAETQYF
CDR3nt: TGTGCCAGTAGTATAGCCCCGGGACTAGCGGGAGCTGAGACCCAGTACTTC

v_gene: TRBV5-8
j_gene: TRBJ2-5
d_gene: TRBD1
abundance: once
CDR3aa: CASSPGTAKETQYF
CDR3nt: TGTGCCAGCAGCCCGGGGACAGCCAAAGAGACCCAGTACTTC

v_gene: TRBV25-1
j_gene: TRBJ1-5
d_gene: NA
abundance: NA
CDR3aa: CASSEKIQQPQHF
CDR3nt: TGTGCCAGCAGTGAAAAAATTCAACAGCCCCAGCATTTT

v_gene: TRBV11-2
j_gene: TRBJ2-1
d_gene: NA
abundance: NA
CDR3aa: CASSLQAIGEQFF
CDR3nt: TGTGCCAGCAGCTTACAAGCAATCGGTGAGCAGTTCTTC

v_gene: TRBV11-2
j_gene: TRBJ2-2
d_gene: NA
abundance: NA
CDR3aa: CASSRGGLLFGELFF
CDR3nt: TGTGCCAGCTCCAGGGGAGGGTTATTGTTTGGGGAGCTGTTTTTT

v_gene: TRBV5-4
j_gene: TRBJ2-5
d_gene: NA
abundance: NA
CDR3aa: CASSTGDQETQYF
CDR3nt: TGTGCCAGCAGCACGGGAGACCAAGAGACCCAGTACTTC

v_gene: TRBV7-2
j_gene: TRBJ1-2
d_gene: NA
abundance: NA
CDR3aa: CASSYEAVNGYTF
CDR3nt: TGTGCCAGCAGCTACGAGGCGGTAAATGGCTACACCTTC

v_gene: TRBV11-3
j_gene: TRBJ1-5
d_gene: TRBD1
abundance: NA
CDR3aa: CASSPGTGDSNQPQHF
CDR3nt: TGTGCCAGCAGCCCCGGGACAGGTGATAGCAATCAGCCCCAGCATTTT

v_gene: TRBV19
j_gene: TRBJ2-7
d_gene: TRBD1
abundance: NA
CDR3aa: CVSSFDRDPEQYF
CDR3nt: TGTGTCAGTAGCTTCGACAGGGACCCCGAGCAGTACTTC

v_gene: TRBV30
j_gene: TRBJ2-6
d_gene: NA
abundance: NA
CDR3aa: CACPKTGLSGANVLTF
CDR3nt: TGTGCCTGCCCAAAGACAGGCCTCTCTGGGGCCAACGTCCTGACTTTC

v_gene: TRBV6-6
j_gene: TRBJ1-3
d_gene: NA
abundance: NA
CDR3aa: CASSYDTGLVGNTIYF
CDR3nt: TGTGCCAGCAGTTACGATACAGGGTTGGTCGGGAACACCATATATTTT

v_gene: TRBV7-9
j_gene: TRBJ2-2
d_gene: NA
abundance: NA
CDR3aa: CASSLAGDYANHTGELFF
CDR3nt: TGTGCCAGCAGCTTAGCTGGAGACTACGCGAATCATACCGGGGAGCTGTTTTTT

v_gene: TRBV19
j_gene: TRBJ1-1
d_gene: TRBD1
abundance: NA
CDR3aa: CASRTGLGTEAFF
CDR3nt: TGTGCCAGTAGGACAGGGTTGGGTACTGAAGCTTTCTTT

v_gene: TRBV28
j_gene: TRBJ1-2
d_gene: NA
abundance: NA
CDR3aa: CASSLQLLYGYTF
CDR3nt: TGTGCCAGCAGTCTACAGCTACTCTATGGCTACACCTTC

v_gene: TRBV9
j_gene: TRBJ1-1
d_gene: TRBD1
abundance: NA
CDR3aa: CASSVDRGNTEAFF
CDR3nt: TGTGCCAGCAGCGTAGACAGGGGAAACACTGAAGCTTTCTTT